What follows are 4 T cell receptor beta chains derived from one specimen sequenced in a study of T-cell reconstitution after alpha-beta-depleted transplantation in children. The authors prepared the TCRbeta library with unique molecular identifiers. TCRdb redid the calling of the PCR reads with MiXCR, one entry per CDR3 protein. This table holds 230,000 or so distinct CDR3 sequences, more than 7.5% found once. The source material was PBMCs from the stem cell graft donor, sampled from the stem cell graft. The source is a human donor who donated a stem cell graft to a child with SCID.

This clonotype was picked up many times. The rearrangement uses TRBV12-3 or TRBV12-4 and TRBJ2-5; 7 nucleotides match TRBD2. The length of the CDR3 is 16 residues. The V segment lost 7 bases and the J segment 3 bases; nucleotides outside the gene matches: 14. In DNA form, the CDR3 reads TGTGCCAGCACCCCCTGGGGGGGACTACCCGAAGAGACCCAGTACTTC. It codes for CASTPWGGLPEETQYF.

CDR3 coding DNA: TGTGCCTGGAGCTGGCTAGCGGGGGCGGCTGAGCAGTTCTTC. Encoded protein: CAWSWLAGAAEQFF. V gene TRBV30 combines with J gene TRBJ2-1; 10 positions agree with TRBD2. V gave up 3 bases and J gave up 9 bases; unmatched junction bases: 8. This CDR3 is 14 amino acids long. Germline assignment: CDR1 GTSNPN and CDR2 SVGIG (reference sequence). The complete variable domain, with remaining parts taken from reference TRBV30 and TRBJ2-1, reads SQTIHQWPATLVQPVGSPLSLECTVEGTSNPNLYWYRQAAGRGLQLLFYSVGIGQISSEVPQNLSASRPQDRQFILSSKKLLLSDSGFYLCAWSWLAGAAEQFFGPGTRLTVL.

This clonotype was detected many times. The chain combines TRBV12-3 or TRBV12-4 with TRBJ1-1; 11 bases line up with TRBD1. The CDR3 is made up of 15 amino acids. After removal of 7 bases from V and 2 bases from J, the junction contained 6 bases not matched to a gene. The DNA of the CDR3 is TGTGCCAGCACCGGGACAGGGGGGTACAACACTGAAGCTTTCTTT. As protein: CASTGTGGYNTEAFF.

There are many counts of this clonotype. The rearrangement uses TRBV7-2 and TRBJ2-3; D might be TRBD2 (5 bases). The CDR3 extends over 14 amino acids. Deletions cut 5 bases from V and 4 bases from J, with 13 bases between. Germline assignment: CDR1 SGHTA and CDR2 FQGNSA. The CDR3 DNA is TGTGCCAGCAGCCCCGGAGGATCCGCAGATACGCAGTATTTT. Translating gives CASSPGGSADTQYF.